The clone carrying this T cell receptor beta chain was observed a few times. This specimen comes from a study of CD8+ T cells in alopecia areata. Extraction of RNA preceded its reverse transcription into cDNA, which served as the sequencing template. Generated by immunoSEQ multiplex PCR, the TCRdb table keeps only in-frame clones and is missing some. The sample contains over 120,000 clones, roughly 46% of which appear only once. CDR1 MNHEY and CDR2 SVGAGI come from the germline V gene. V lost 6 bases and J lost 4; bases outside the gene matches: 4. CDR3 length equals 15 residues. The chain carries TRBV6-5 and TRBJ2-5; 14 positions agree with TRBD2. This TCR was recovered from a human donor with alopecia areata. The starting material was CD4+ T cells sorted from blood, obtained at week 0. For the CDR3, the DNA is TGTGCCAGCAGGCTAGGGACTAGCGGGAGAGAGACCCAGTACTTC. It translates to CASRLGTSGRETQYF.